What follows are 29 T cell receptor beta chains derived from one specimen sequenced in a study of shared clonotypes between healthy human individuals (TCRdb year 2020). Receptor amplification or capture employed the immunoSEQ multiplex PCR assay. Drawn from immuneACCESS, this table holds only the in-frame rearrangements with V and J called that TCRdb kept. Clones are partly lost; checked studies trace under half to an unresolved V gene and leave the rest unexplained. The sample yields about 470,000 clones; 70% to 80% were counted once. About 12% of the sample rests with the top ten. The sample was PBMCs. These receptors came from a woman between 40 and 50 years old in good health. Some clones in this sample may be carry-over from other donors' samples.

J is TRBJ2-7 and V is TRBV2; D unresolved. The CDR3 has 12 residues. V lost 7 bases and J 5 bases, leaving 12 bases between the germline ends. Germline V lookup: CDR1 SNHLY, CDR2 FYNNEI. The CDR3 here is CASNPRAHEQYF. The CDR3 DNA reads TGTGCCAGCAACCCCCGGGCCCACGAGCAGTACTTC.

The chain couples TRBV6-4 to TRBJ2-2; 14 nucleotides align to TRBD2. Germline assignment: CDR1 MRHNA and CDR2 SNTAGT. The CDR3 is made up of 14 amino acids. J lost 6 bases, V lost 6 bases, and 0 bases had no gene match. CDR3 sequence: CASRGLAGAGELFF. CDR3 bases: TGTGCCAGCAGGGGACTAGCGGGAGCCGGGGAGCTGTTTTTT.

CDR3 residues: CAWSAGTAYQPQHF. The CDR3 DNA reads TGTGCCTGGAGTGCTGGGACAGCCTATCAGCCCCAGCATTTT. The J gene is TRBJ1-5, the V gene TRBV30, with 7 positions matching TRBD1. This CDR3 comprises 14 residues. J lost 5 bases, V lost 1 base, and 5 bases had no gene match. The germline gives CDR1 GTSNPN, CDR2 SVGIG (reference sequence).

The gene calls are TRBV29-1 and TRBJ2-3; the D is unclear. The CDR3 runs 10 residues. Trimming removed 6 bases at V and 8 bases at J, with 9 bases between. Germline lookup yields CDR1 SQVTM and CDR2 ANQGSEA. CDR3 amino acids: CSVAEGTQYF. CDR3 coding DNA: TGCAGCGTGGCTGAAGGTACGCAGTATTTT.

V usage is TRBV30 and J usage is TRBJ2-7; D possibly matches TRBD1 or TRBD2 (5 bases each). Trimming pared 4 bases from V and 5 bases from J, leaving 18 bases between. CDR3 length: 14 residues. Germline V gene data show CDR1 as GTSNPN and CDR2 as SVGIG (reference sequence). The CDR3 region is CAWNRGTYENEQYF. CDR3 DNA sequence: TGTGCCTGGAACCGGGGCACATACGAGAACGAGCAGTACTTC.

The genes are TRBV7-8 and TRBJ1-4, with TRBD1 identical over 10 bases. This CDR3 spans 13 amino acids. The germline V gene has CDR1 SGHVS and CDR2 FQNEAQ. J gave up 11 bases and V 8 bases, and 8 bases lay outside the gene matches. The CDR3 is CASGGQGTTKLFF. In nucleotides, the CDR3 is TGTGCCAGCGGGGGACAGGGGACGACCAAACTGTTTTTT.

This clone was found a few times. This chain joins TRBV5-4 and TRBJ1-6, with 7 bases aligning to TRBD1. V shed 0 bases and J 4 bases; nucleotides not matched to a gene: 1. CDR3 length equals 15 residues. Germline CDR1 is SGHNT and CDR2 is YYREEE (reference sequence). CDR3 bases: TGTGCCAGCAGCTTGGGGGGACAGTATAATTCACCCCTCCACTTT. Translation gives CASSLGGQYNSPLHF.

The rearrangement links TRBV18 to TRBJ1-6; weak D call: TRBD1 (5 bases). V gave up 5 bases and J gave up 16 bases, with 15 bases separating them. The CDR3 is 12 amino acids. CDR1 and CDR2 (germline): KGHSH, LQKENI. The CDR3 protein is CASSSDARTLHF. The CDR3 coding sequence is TGTGCCAGCTCATCCGACGCTCGGACACTCCACTTT.

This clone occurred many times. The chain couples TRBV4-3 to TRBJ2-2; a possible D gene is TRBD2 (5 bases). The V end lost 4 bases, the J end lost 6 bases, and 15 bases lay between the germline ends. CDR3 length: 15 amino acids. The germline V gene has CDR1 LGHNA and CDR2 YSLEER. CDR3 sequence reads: CASSRQLELSGELFF. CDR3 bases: TGCGCCAGCAGCCGACAACTAGAACTCTCCGGGGAGCTGTTTTTT.

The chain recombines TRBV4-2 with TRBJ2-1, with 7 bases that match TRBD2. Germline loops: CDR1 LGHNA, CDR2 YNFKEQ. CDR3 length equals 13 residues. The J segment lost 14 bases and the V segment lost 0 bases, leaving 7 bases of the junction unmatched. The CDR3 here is CASSQDLGLGEFF. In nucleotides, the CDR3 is TGTGCCAGCAGCCAAGACCTTGGACTAGGGGAGTTCTTC.

The CDR3 reads CASSLEGRMGAEAFF. The CDR3 bases are TGTGCCAGCAGCTTGGAAGGGAGGATGGGGGCAGAAGCTTTCTTT. V gene TRBV5-4 combines with J gene TRBJ1-1, with a tentative D call TRBD1 (6 bases). Germline CDR1 SGHNT, CDR2 YYREEE (reference sequence). Trimming took 0 bases from V and 8 from J, leaving 17 bases between them. CDR3 size: 15 residues. The full variable domain, its missing parts supplied by reference TRBV5-4 and TRBJ1-1, is ETGVTQSPTHLIKTRGQQVTLRCSSQSGHNTVSWYQQALGQGPQFIFQYYREEENGRGNFPPRFSGLQFPNYSSELNVNALELDDSALYLCASSLEGRMGAEAFFGQGTRLTVV.

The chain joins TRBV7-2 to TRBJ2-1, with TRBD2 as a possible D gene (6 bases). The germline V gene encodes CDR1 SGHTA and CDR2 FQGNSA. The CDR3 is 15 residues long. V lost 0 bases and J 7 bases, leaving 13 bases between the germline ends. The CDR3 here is CASSLAGAGSNEQFF. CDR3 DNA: TGTGCCAGCAGCTTAGCTGGGGCGGGAAGTAATGAGCAGTTCTTC. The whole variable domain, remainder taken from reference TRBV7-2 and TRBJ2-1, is GAGVSQSPSNKVTEKGKDVELRCDPISGHTALYWYRQSLGQGLEFLIYFQGNSAPDKSGLPSDRFSAERTGGSVSTLTIQRTQQEDSAVYLCASSLAGAGSNEQFFGPGTRLTVL.

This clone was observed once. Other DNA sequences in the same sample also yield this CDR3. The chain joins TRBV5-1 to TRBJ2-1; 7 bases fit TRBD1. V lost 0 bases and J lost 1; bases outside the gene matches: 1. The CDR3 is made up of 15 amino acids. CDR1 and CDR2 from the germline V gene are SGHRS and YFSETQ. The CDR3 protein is CASSLGQGSYNEQFF. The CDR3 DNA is TGCGCCAGCAGCTTGGGACAGGGTTCCTACAATGAGCAGTTCTTC.

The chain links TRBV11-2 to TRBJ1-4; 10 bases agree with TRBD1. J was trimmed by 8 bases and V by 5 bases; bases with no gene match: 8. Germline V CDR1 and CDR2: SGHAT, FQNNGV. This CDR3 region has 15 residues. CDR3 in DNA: TGTGCCAGCAGCCAAGATGGGACAGGGGACGAAAAACTGTTTTTT. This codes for CASSQDGTGDEKLFF.

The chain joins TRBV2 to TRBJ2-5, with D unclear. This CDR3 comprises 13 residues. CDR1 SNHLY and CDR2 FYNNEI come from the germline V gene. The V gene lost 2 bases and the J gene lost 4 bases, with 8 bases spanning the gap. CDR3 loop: CASSEWARETQYF. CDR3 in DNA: TGTGCCAGCAGTGAATGGGCTAGAGAGACCCAGTACTTC.

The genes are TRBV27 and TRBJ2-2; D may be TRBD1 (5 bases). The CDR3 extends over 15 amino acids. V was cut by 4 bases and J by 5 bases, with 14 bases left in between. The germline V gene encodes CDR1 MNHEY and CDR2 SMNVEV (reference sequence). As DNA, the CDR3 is TGTGCCAGCAGTTCTTTCGGCAGGGTTACCGGGGAGCTGTTTTTT. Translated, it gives CASSSFGRVTGELFF.

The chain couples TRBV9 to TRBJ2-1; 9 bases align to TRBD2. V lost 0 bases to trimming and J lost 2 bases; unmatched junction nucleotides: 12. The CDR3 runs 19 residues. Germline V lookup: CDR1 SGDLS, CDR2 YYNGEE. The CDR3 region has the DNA TGTGCCAGCAGCGTAGCTACGATACTAGCGGGTCCACCCTACAATGAGCAGTTCTTC. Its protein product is CASSVATILAGPPYNEQFF.

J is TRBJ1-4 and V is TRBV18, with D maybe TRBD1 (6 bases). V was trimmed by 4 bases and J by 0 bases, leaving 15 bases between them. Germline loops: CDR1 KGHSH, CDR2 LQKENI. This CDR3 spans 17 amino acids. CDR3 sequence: CASSLTRQVPTNEKLFF. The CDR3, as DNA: TGTGCCAGCTCACTAACCCGACAGGTCCCAACTAATGAAAAACTGTTTTTT.

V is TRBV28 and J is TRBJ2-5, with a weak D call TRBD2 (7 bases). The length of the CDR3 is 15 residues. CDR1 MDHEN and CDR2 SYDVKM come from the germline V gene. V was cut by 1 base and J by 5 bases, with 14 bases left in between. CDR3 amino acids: CASSLSPPGGETQYF. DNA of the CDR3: TGTGCCAGCAGTTTATCGCCCCCGGGGGGCGAGACCCAGTACTTC.

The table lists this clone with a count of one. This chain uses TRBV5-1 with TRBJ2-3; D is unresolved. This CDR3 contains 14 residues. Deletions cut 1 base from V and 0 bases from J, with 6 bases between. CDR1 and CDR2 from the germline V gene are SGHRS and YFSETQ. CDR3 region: CASSLSASTDTQYF. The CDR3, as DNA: TGCGCCAGCAGCTTGTCGGCTAGCACAGATACGCAGTATTTT.

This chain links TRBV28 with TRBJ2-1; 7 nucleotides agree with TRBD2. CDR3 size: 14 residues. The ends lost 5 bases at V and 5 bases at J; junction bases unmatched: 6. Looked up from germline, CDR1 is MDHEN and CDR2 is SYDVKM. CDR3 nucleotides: TGTGCCAGCAGTCACAGGACTAGGCACAATGAGCAGTTCTTC. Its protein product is CASSHRTRHNEQFF.

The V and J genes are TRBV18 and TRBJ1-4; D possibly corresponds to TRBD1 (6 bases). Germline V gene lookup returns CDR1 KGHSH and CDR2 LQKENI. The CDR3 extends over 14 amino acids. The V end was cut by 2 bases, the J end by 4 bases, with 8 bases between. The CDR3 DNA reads TGTGCCAGCTCACCAGAAGGGGGTAATGAAAAACTGTTTTTT. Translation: CASSPEGGNEKLFF.

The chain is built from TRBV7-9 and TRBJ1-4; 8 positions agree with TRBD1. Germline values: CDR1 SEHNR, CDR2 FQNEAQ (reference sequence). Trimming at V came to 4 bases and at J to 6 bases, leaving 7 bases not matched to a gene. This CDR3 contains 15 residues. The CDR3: CASSSWTGYDEKLFF. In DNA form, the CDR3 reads TGTGCCAGCAGCTCCTGGACAGGGTATGATGAAAAACTGTTTTTT.

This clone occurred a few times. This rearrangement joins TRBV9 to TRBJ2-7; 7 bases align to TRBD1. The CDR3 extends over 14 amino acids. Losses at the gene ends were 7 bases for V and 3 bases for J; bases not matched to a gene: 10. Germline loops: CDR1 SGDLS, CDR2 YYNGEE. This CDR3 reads CASGRQGDLYEQYF. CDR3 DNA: TGTGCCAGCGGGCGCCAGGGGGACCTCTACGAGCAGTACTTC.

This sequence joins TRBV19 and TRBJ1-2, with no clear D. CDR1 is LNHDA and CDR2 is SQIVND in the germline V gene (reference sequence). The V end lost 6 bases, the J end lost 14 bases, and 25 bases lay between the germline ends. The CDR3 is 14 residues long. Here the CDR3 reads CASSGRQPATLVTF. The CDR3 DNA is TGTGCCAGTAGCGGCAGGCAGCCCGCGACGCTAGTAACCTTC. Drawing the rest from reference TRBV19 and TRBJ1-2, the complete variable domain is DGGITQSPKYLFRKEGQNVTLSCEQNLNHDAMYWYRQDPGQGLRLIYYSQIVNDFQKGDIAEGYSVSREKKESFPLTVTSAQKNPTAFYLCASSGRQPATLVTFGSGTRLTVV.

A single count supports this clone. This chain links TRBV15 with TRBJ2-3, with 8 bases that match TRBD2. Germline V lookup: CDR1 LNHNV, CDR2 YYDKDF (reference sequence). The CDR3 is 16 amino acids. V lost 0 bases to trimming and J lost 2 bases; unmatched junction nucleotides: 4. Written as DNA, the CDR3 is TGTGCCACCAGCAGAGAGTCTAGCGGGTTCACAGATACGCAGTATTTT. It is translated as CATSRESSGFTDTQYF.

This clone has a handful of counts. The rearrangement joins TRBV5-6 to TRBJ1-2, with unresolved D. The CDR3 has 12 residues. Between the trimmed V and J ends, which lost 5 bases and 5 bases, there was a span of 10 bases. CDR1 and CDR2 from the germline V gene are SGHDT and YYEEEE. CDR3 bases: TGTGCCAGCAGTATCGCAAGTTATGGCTACACCTTC. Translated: CASSIASYGYTF.

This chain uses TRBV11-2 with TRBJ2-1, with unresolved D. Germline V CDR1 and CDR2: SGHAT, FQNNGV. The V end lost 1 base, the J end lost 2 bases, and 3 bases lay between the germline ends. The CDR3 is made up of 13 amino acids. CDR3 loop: CASSLAPYNEQFF. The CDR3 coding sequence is TGTGCCAGCAGCTTAGCGCCCTACAATGAGCAGTTCTTC.

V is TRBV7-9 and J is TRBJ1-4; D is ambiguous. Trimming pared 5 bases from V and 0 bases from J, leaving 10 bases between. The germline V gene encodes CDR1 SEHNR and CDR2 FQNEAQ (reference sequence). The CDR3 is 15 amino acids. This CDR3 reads CASSPGVATNEKLFF. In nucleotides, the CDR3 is TGTGCCAGCAGCCCCGGGGTCGCAACTAATGAAAAACTGTTTTTT. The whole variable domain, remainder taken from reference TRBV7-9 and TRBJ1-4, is DTGVSQNPRHKITKRGQNVTFRCDPISEHNRLYWYRQTLGQGPEFLTYFQNEAQLEKSRLLSDRFSAERPKGSFSTLEIQRTEQGDSAMYLCASSPGVATNEKLFFGSGTQLSVL.